The T cell receptor beta chain under discussion was sequenced for a study of shared T cell receptors in the human thymus. The germline gives CDR1 SNHLY, CDR2 FYNNEI. The CDR3 extends over 14 amino acids. V was clipped by 4 bases and J by 5 bases; unmatched bases: 0. Assay used: immunoSEQ multiplex PCR; TCRdb lists only in-frame clones, some missing. The table lists about 380,000 clones, just under 95% of them singletons, with around 0.018% in the top ten. This sequence joins TRBV2 and TRBJ2-5; 14 bases line up with TRBD2. The sequence was collected from a human donor. Sample: thymocytes. CDR3 DNA: TGTGCCAGCAGTGGGACTAGCGGGAGGGAGACCCAGTACTTC. Translation: CASSGTSGRETQYF.